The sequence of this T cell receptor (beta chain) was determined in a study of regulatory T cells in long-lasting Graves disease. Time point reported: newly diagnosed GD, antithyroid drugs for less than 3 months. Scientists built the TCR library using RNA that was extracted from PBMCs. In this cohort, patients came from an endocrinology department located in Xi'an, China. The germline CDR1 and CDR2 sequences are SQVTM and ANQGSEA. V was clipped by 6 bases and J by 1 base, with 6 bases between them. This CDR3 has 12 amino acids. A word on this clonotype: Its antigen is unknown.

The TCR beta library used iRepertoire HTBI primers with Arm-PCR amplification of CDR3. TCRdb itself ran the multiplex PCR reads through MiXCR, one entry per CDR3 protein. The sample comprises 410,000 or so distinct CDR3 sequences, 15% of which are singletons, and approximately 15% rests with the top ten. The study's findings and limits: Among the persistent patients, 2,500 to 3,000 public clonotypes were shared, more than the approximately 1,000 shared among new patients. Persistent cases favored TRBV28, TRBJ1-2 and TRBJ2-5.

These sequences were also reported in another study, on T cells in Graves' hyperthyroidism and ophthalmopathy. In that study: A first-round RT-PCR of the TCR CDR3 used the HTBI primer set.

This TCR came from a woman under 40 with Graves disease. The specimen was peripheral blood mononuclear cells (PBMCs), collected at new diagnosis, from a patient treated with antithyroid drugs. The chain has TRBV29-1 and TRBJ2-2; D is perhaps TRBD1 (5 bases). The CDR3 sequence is CSVQGNTGELFF. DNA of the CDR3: TGCAGCGTCCAGGGGAACACCGGGGAGCTGTTTTTT.